This T cell receptor (beta chain) was sequenced in a study of Graves' ophthalmopathy and Graves' hyperthyroidism. Study-level points and caveats: A 13-signature model separated ophthalmopathy from stable hyperthyroidism, reaching less than 90% sensitivity and less than 82% specificity cross-validated. Blood samples also showed most expanded thyroid clonotypes exceeding 0.001 frequency.

This clonotype has only a few counts. Its target is unknown. Per germline, CDR1 DFQATT and CDR2 SNEGSKA (reference sequence). With 0 bases removed from V and 2 bases from J, the gap between germline ends came to 10 bases. The CDR3 covers 14 residues. The authors amplified TCR beta CDR3 regions, and they did so from RNA transcripts for repertoire sequencing. Second-round multiplex PCR came after first-round RT-PCR with HTBI primers. In TCRdb, the multiplex PCR reads were re-called with MiXCR into one record per CDR3 protein. The sample carries 740,000 or so distinct CDR3 sequences, roughly 40% recorded once.

Material: peripheral blood. The V gene is TRBV20-1, the J gene TRBJ2-5; tentative D call: TRBD1 (5 bases). The sequence was collected from an adult man with Graves' ophthalmopathy. CDR3 residues: CSARDGQGQETQYF. Written as DNA, the CDR3 is TGCAGTGCTAGAGATGGGCAGGGACAAGAGACCCAGTACTTC.